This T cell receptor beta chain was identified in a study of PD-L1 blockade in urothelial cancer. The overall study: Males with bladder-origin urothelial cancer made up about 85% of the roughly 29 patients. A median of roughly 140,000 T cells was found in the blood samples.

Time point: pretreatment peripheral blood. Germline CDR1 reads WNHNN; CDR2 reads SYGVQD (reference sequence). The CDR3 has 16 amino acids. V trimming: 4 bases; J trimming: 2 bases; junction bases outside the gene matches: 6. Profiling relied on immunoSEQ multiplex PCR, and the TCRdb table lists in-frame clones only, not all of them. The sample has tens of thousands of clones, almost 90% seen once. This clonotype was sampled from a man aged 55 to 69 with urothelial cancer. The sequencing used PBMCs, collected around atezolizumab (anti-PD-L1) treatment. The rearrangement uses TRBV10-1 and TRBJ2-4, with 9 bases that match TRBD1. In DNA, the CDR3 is TGCGCCAGCAGTGCGGGACAGGGATTGTCCAAAAACATTCAGTACTTC. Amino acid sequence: CASSAGQGLSKNIQYF.